The 13 T cell receptor beta chains below all came from one sample that was sequenced in a study of cytomegalovirus exposure and HLA in healthy donors. Primers: 60 Vbeta forward and 13 Jbeta reverse. The table came from immunoSEQ multiplex PCR; TCRdb's copy has only in-frame clones and leaves some out. This sample carries roughly 200,000 clones, around 75% of them seen once, and the ten largest clones take approximately 2.6%. The sample consisted of PBMCs. These receptors came from a female donor in good health and CMV-seronegative.

This sequence joins TRBV6-5 and TRBJ1-2; perhaps TRBD1 as D (6 bases). The V end lost 0 bases, the J end lost 4 bases, and 15 bases lay between the germline ends. Germline CDR1 and CDR2: MNHEY and SVGAGI. The CDR3 sequence is 16 residues long. The DNA of the CDR3 is TGTGCCAGCAGTTACTCGTTCGAGCCCAGGGGCTATGGCTACACCTTC. Its translation: CASSYSFEPRGYGYTF.

This chain joins TRBV19 and TRBJ1-2; 9 bases agree with TRBD1. The CDR3 is 17 amino acids. After removal of 5 bases from V and 7 bases from J, the junction contained 17 bases not matched to a gene. Looked up from germline, CDR1 is LNHDA and CDR2 is SQIVND (reference sequence). CDR3 loop: CASSVLTGTGKTVGYTF. The CDR3 coding sequence is TGTGCCAGTAGTGTATTAACCGGGACAGGGAAAACGGTTGGCTACACCTTC.

The chain combines TRBV2 with TRBJ1-1, with a weak D call TRBD1 (6 bases). The length of the CDR3 is 13 residues. CDR1 SNHLY and CDR2 FYNNEI come from the germline V gene. V was cut by 1 base and J by 5 bases, with 8 bases left in between. CDR3 nucleotides: TGTGCCAGCAGTGAAGACAGGGAAACTGAAGCTTTCTTT. Protein: CASSEDRETEAFF.

The chain combines TRBV2 with TRBJ1-5; no clear D gene. V was trimmed by 4 bases and J by 5 bases, leaving 12 bases between them. Germline V gives CDR1 SNHLY, CDR2 FYNNEI. The CDR3 has 14 residues. CDR3: CASSVSRRDQPQHF. CDR3 nucleotide sequence: TGTGCCAGCAGTGTAAGCCGCCGAGATCAGCCCCAGCATTTT.

This chain links TRBV9 with TRBJ2-5, with TRBD2 matching over 9 bases. V lost 3 bases and J lost 2; bases outside the gene matches: 5. The CDR3 has 15 residues. Germline loops: CDR1 SGDLS, CDR2 YYNGEE. The CDR3 sequence is CASSADAGGQETQYF. In nucleotides, the CDR3 is TGTGCCAGCAGCGCCGACGCGGGGGGGCAAGAGACCCAGTACTTC.

This clone was seen just once. The rearrangement joins TRBV5-1 to TRBJ1-1, with D possibly matching TRBD1 (6 bases). This CDR3 has 15 residues. Germline V lookup: CDR1 SGHRS, CDR2 YFSETQ. Trimming pared 0 bases from V and 5 bases from J, leaving 14 bases between. As DNA, the CDR3 is TGCGCCAGCAGCTTGGACATAGGGGGGGGTACTGAAGCTTTCTTT. This gives the protein CASSLDIGGGTEAFF.

The table lists this clone with a few counts. This chain uses TRBV9 with TRBJ1-5; D may be TRBD1 (5 bases). From germline, CDR1 is SGDLS and CDR2 YYNGEE. The V end was cut by 3 bases, the J end by 0 bases, with 10 bases between. The CDR3 is 15 residues long. This CDR3 is CASSAQGYSNQPQHF. Written as DNA, the CDR3 is TGTGCCAGCAGCGCCCAGGGTTATAGCAATCAGCCCCAGCATTTT.

The genes are TRBV5-4 and TRBJ2-2; D not resolved. V lost 0 bases and J 0 bases, leaving 6 bases between the germline ends. The CDR3 consists of 15 residues. From germline, CDR1 is SGHNT and CDR2 YYREEE (reference sequence). CDR3 in amino acids: CASSLGPTNTGELFF. For the CDR3, the DNA is TGTGCCAGCAGCTTGGGCCCTACGAACACCGGGGAGCTGTTTTTT.

The chain couples TRBV5-8 to TRBJ1-6, with 11 bases matching TRBD1. CDR1 is SGHTS and CDR2 is YDEGEE in the germline V gene. V lost 3 bases, J lost 9 bases, and 2 bases stayed unmatched. The length of the CDR3 is 14 residues. CDR3 DNA: TGTGCCAGCAGCTCCGGACAGGGGGCTTCACCCCTCCACTTT. The encoded protein is CASSSGQGASPLHF.

V and J are TRBV5-1 and TRBJ2-7; a weak D match, TRBD1 (5 bases). The ends were cut back, 0 bases at V and 1 base at J, with 20 bases in the middle. CDR3 size: 18 residues. Germline V gives CDR1 SGHRS, CDR2 YFSETQ. The CDR3: CASSLGTYRNDGSYEQYF. The CDR3 DNA follows: TGCGCCAGCAGCTTGGGGACGTACAGGAACGATGGGTCCTACGAGCAGTACTTC.

Points on this clone: One end of the junction varies from germline; a read error may be responsible. The V gene is TRBV2, the J gene TRBJ2-7; 8 nucleotides match TRBD2. This CDR3 region has 12 residues. Germline CDR1 is SNHLY and CDR2 is FYNNEI. The CDR3 nucleotides are TGTGCCAGCAGGCCCGTAGCGGGACGCTGGCACTTC. Encoded protein: CASRPVAGRWHF.

Only a few counts were recorded for this clone. V is TRBV19 and J is TRBJ1-6; D is possibly TRBD1 (5 bases). The V gene lost 3 bases and the J gene lost 7 bases, with 10 bases spanning the gap. The CDR3 has 14 residues. CDR1 and CDR2 (germline): LNHDA, SQIVND (reference sequence). As DNA, the CDR3 is TGTGCCAGTAGTATGAGGCGACAGAATTCACCCCTCCACTTT. Translation: CASSMRRQNSPLHF.

This chain uses TRBV7-3 with TRBJ2-2, with a tentative D call TRBD2 (7 bases). The germline gives CDR1 SGHTA, CDR2 FQGTGA. V lost 2 bases, J lost 3 bases, and 10 bases lay in between. This CDR3 has 15 residues. As DNA, the CDR3 is TGTGCCAGCAGCTTACAGGGGAGGGACACCGGGGAGCTGTTTTTT. Encoded protein: CASSLQGRDTGELFF.